The 5 T cell receptor beta chains presented below share a single source sample, sequenced in a study of cytomegalovirus exposure and HLA in healthy donors. Vbeta (60) and Jbeta (13) primers were used in the PCR. The table came from immunoSEQ multiplex PCR; TCRdb's copy has only in-frame clones and leaves some out. Altogether about 97,000 clones are present, 60% to 80% being singletons, with the ten largest covering around a tenth. Sample: PBMCs. These receptors originate from a male donor in good health and CMV-seropositive.

CDR3 in amino acids: CASSQWALQETQYF. CDR3 sequence (DNA): TGTGCCAGCAGTCAGTGGGCTTTACAAGAGACCCAGTACTTC. The chain couples TRBV6-6 to TRBJ2-5; D is uncertain. V dropped 5 bases and J dropped 2 bases, with 12 bases sitting between them. CDR3 length: 14 residues. CDR1 and CDR2 from the germline V gene are MNHNY and SVGAGI (reference sequence).

V is TRBV6-4 and J is TRBJ1-4; D unresolved. This CDR3 region has 15 residues. Germline V gene lookup returns CDR1 MRHNA and CDR2 SNTAGT. Trimming took 0 bases from V and 8 from J, leaving 13 bases between them. The CDR3 here is CASSDSGGPREKLFF. CDR3 DNA sequence: TGTGCCAGCAGTGACTCAGGCGGGCCGAGAGAAAAACTGTTTTTT.

The rearrangement links TRBV7-7 to TRBJ2-2; TRBD2 aligns across 10 bases. V was clipped by 5 bases and J by 3 bases; unmatched bases: 6. CDR3 size: 16 residues. The germline gives CDR1 SSHAT, CDR2 FNYEAQ (reference sequence). CDR3 loop: CASSIGLAEHTGELFF. The CDR3, as DNA: TGTGCCAGCAGCATAGGACTAGCGGAGCACACCGGGGAGCTGTTTTTT.

The rearrangement links TRBV13 to TRBJ2-3; 10 bases are shared with TRBD1. Trimming took 5 bases from V and 5 from J; bases not matched to a gene: 7. This CDR3 is built from 15 residues. The V gene's germline CDR1 is PRHDT and CDR2 FYEKMQ (reference sequence). The CDR3 DNA reads TGTGCCAGCAGCCCATGGGACAGGGGCATAGATACGCAGTATTTT. Protein sequence: CASSPWDRGIDTQYF.

In this sample, this clone turned up a few times. The J gene is TRBJ2-2, the V gene TRBV7-9, with 7 nucleotides matching TRBD1. CDR3 length: 16 residues. The J segment lost 2 bases and the V segment lost 5 bases, leaving 8 bases of the junction unmatched. Germline CDR1 is SEHNR and CDR2 is FQNEAQ (reference sequence). The CDR3 loop is CASSGFRDRNTGELFF. For the CDR3, the DNA is TGTGCCAGCAGCGGCTTCCGGGACAGAAACACCGGGGAGCTGTTTTTT.